The 20 T cell receptor beta chains reported below all come from one sample, sequenced in a study of blood T cell repertoires in COVID-19. Assay used: immunoSEQ multiplex PCR; TCRdb lists only in-frame clones, some missing. The sample shows 70,000 or so clones, about nine tenths of them seen only once. Sequencing was performed on peripheral blood. These receptors came from a man aged 50-59 years with acute or convalescent COVID-19.

The chain carries TRBV4-1 and TRBJ1-5, with D unclear. Germline V CDR1 and CDR2: MGHRA, YSYEKL. The V end lost 2 bases, the J end lost 5 bases, and 7 bases lay between the germline ends. This CDR3 is built from 13 residues. The CDR3 loop is CASSQFFDQPQHF. The CDR3 bases are TGCGCCAGCAGCCAATTCTTCGATCAGCCCCAGCATTTT.

The V call is TRBV28, the J call TRBJ2-1; tentative D call: TRBD2 (5 bases). The germline CDR1 and CDR2 sequences are MDHEN and SYDVKM. Trimming took off 3 bases at V and 8 bases at J, with 14 bases between the two ends. CDR3 length: 14 residues. DNA for the CDR3: TGTGCCAGCAGTTTCACCTGGACTGATCATGAGCAGTTCTTC. It is translated as CASSFTWTDHEQFF. The full variable domain, with the rest looked up from reference TRBV28 and TRBJ2-1, is DVKVTQSSRYLVKRTGEKVFLECVQDMDHENMFWYRQDPGLGLRLIYFSYDVKMKEKGDIPEGYSVSREKKERFSLILESASTNQTSMYLCASSFTWTDHEQFFGPGTRLTVL.

The CDR3 coding sequence is TGTGCCAGCACCCTGGGACAGGAGGCTAACTATGGCTACACCTTC. As protein: CASTLGQEANYGYTF. This chain joins TRBV13 and TRBJ1-2; 8 positions agree with TRBD1. This CDR3 comprises 15 residues. Germline loops: CDR1 PRHDT, CDR2 FYEKMQ (reference sequence). With 7 bases clipped from V and 0 bases from J, the junction kept 7 bases outside the gene matches. Full variable domain (missing parts from reference TRBV13 and TRBJ1-2): AAGVIQSPRHLIKEKRETATLKCYPIPRHDTVYWYQQGPGQDPQFLISFYEKMQSDKGSIPDRFSAQQFSDYHSELNMSSLELGDSALYFCASTLGQEANYGYTFGSGTRLTVV.

The chain recombines TRBV30 with TRBJ1-1; tentatively, D is TRBD1 (5 bases). Trimming pared 2 bases from V and 3 bases from J, leaving 10 bases between. CDR1 is GTSNPN and CDR2 is SVGIG in the germline V gene (reference sequence). This CDR3 has 13 residues. In DNA form, the CDR3 reads TGTGCCTGGAGTCAGACAGACTACACTGAAGCTTTCTTT. It yields the protein CAWSQTDYTEAFF.

This chain uses TRBV27 with TRBJ1-2; 11 nucleotides align to TRBD1. There are 15 residues in the CDR3. CDR1 MNHEY and CDR2 SMNVEV come from the germline V gene (reference sequence). J gave up 7 bases and V 3 bases, and 7 bases lay outside the gene matches. The CDR3 DNA sequence: TGTGCCAGCAGTTTTTCCGGACAGGGGGCTTTTGGCTACACCTTC. This codes for CASSFSGQGAFGYTF.

The V call is TRBV10-3, the J call TRBJ2-7; TRBD2 is a possible D gene (6 bases). Germline CDR1 ENHRY, CDR2 SYGVKD. With 6 bases removed from V and 1 base from J, the gap between germline ends came to 10 bases. CDR3 size: 13 residues. The CDR3 DNA sequence: TGTGCCATCAGGCGGGACGGGTCCTACGAGCAGTACTTC. Translated, it gives CAIRRDGSYEQYF.

The genes are TRBV6-1 and TRBJ2-1; perhaps TRBD2 as D (6 bases). The germline V gene encodes CDR1 MNHNS and CDR2 SASEGT. Trimming stripped 2 bases from V and 8 bases from J, with 10 bases between. There are 13 residues in the CDR3. The CDR3 sequence: CASSEQEGYEQFF. The CDR3 nucleotides are TGTGCCAGCAGTGAACAGGAGGGGTATGAGCAGTTCTTC.

This clone was counted once. The CDR3 DNA is TGTGCCAGCAGTGAAGCCAGGGGGACCTTTAATGAAAAACTGTTTTTT. Its protein is CASSEARGTFNEKLFF. The V call is TRBV6-1, the J call TRBJ1-4; 7 nucleotides agree with TRBD1. CDR3 length equals 16 residues. Per the germline V gene, CDR1 is MNHNS and CDR2 is SASEGT. J gave up 4 bases and V 0 bases, and 5 bases lay outside the gene matches.

The chain links TRBV28 to TRBJ2-5; tentatively, D is TRBD2 (6 bases). The CDR3 consists of 13 residues. V lost 5 bases and J lost 5, with 12 bases in between. The germline CDR1 and CDR2 sequences are MDHEN and SYDVKM. The chain's CDR3 is CASSGVGLETQYF. CDR3 coding DNA: TGTGCCAGCAGTGGTGTGGGACTTGAGACCCAGTACTTC.

The chain joins TRBV18 to TRBJ1-1; D gene uncertain. CDR1 is KGHSH, CDR2 LQKENI, per germline. The CDR3 length is 14 residues. Trimming removed 1 base from V and 1 base from J, with 7 bases in between. The CDR3 DNA reads TGTGCCAGCTCACCACTACGGGGGAACACTGAAGCTTTCTTT. This translates into CASSPLRGNTEAFF.

The gene calls are TRBV28 and TRBJ2-3, with TRBD2 identical over 9 bases. The CDR3 contains 16 residues. Germline V gene lookup returns CDR1 MDHEN and CDR2 SYDVKM. V was pared by 4 bases and J by 8 bases, with 13 bases of the junction left unmatched. The CDR3 nucleotides read TGTGCCAGCAGTTGGACGACTAGCGGATTATCGGGTACGCAGTATTTT. Its translation is CASSWTTSGLSGTQYF.

This chain uses TRBV5-8 with TRBJ2-7, with 9 bases that match TRBD1. CDR1 and CDR2 from the germline V gene are SGHTS and YDEGEE. CDR3 length: 15 residues. Losses at the gene ends were 0 bases for V and 3 bases for J; bases not matched to a gene: 4. The CDR3 sequence: CASSLGTGALYEQYF. The DNA for the CDR3 is TGTGCCAGCAGCTTGGGGACAGGGGCGCTCTACGAGCAGTACTTC.

J is TRBJ2-1 and V is TRBV7-8; TRBD2 matches at 9 bases. V shed 5 bases and J 8 bases; nucleotides not matched to a gene: 10. Germline V gives CDR1 SGHVS, CDR2 FQNEAQ. This CDR3 spans 15 amino acids. CDR3 protein: CASSPWGGGADEQFF. The CDR3, as DNA: TGTGCCAGCAGCCCCTGGGGCGGGGGGGCCGATGAGCAGTTCTTC. Combining the CDR3 with reference TRBV7-8 and TRBJ2-1 gives the whole variable domain GAGVSQSPRYKVAKRGQDVALRCDPISGHVSLFWYQQALGQGPEFLTYFQNEAQLDKSGLPSDRFFAERPEGSVSTLKIQRTQQEDSAVYLCASSPWGGGADEQFFGPGTRLTVL.

V gene TRBV5-1 combines with J gene TRBJ1-2; D possibly corresponds to TRBD1 (6 bases). CDR3 size: 15 residues. With 1 base removed from V and 8 bases from J, the gap between germline ends came to 18 bases. Germline CDR1 SGHRS, CDR2 YFSETQ. CDR3 in DNA: TGCGCCAGCAGCTTGAGTTATCAGGGGACGTACGGCTACACCTTC. It specifies CASSLSYQGTYGYTF.

The chain carries TRBV28 and TRBJ2-2, with D possibly being TRBD2 (7 bases). Germline values: CDR1 MDHEN, CDR2 SYDVKM. Trimming took off 4 bases at V and 5 bases at J, with 14 bases between the two ends. The CDR3 length is 15 residues. The CDR3 bases are TGTGCCAGCAGTTCCACAGGGAGGGCGACCGGGGAGCTGTTTTTT. As protein: CASSSTGRATGELFF.

The J gene is TRBJ1-4, the V gene TRBV5-1; TRBD1 is a possible D gene (5 bases). CDR3 length equals 15 residues. Germline CDR1 SGHRS, CDR2 YFSETQ. Trimming stripped 1 base from V and 3 bases from J, with 10 bases between. The DNA of the CDR3 is TGCGCCAGCAGCTTGAGCGGGGGTGCTAATGAAAAACTGTTTTTT. Amino acids: CASSLSGGANEKLFF.

The gene calls are TRBV30 and TRBJ2-7; TRBD2 matches 9 bases. The CDR3 covers 14 residues. With 2 bases clipped from V and 3 bases from J, the junction kept 5 bases outside the gene matches. CDR1 GTSNPN and CDR2 SVGIG come from the germline V gene (reference sequence). CDR3 sequence (DNA): TGTGCCTGGAGTACCTGGACTAGCGACTACGAGCAGTACTTC. It encodes CAWSTWTSDYEQYF.

This clone was observed a single time. The chain couples TRBV4-1 to TRBJ2-5; TRBD1 matches at 9 bases. CDR3 length: 15 amino acids. Losses at the gene ends were 7 bases for V and 5 bases for J; bases not matched to a gene: 11. Germline V gives CDR1 MGHRA, CDR2 YSYEKL. The CDR3 DNA reads as TGCGCCAGCACATCAGGACAGGGGATCAGCGAGACCCAGTACTTC. Protein product: CASTSGQGISETQYF.

The chain uses TRBV27 and TRBJ1-5; 7 nucleotides line up with TRBD1. V was clipped by 10 bases and J by 6 bases; unmatched bases: 15. The CDR3 is 15 residues long. From germline, CDR1 is MNHEY and CDR2 SMNVEV (reference sequence). The CDR3 nucleotides read TGTGCCACCGGAGGGGGCGGATATGACAGTCAGCCCCAGCATTTT. Translated: CATGGGGYDSQPQHF.

The chain has TRBV13 and TRBJ2-1, with D uncertain. This CDR3 has 11 amino acids. V lost 4 bases, J lost 15 bases, and 13 bases lay in between. Germline V CDR1 and CDR2: PRHDT, FYEKMQ (reference sequence). In DNA, the CDR3 is TGTGCCAGCAGCTCGAACCCCACTGGGTTCTTC. It codes for CASSSNPTGFF. The whole variable domain, remainder taken from reference TRBV13 and TRBJ2-1, is AAGVIQSPRHLIKEKRETATLKCYPIPRHDTVYWYQQGPGQDPQFLISFYEKMQSDKGSIPDRFSAQQFSDYHSELNMSSLELGDSALYFCASSSNPTGFFGPGTRLTVL.